The sequence of this T cell receptor (beta chain) was determined in a study of response to subunit inactivated influenza vaccine. Whole-study findings and limits: Each seasonal influenza vaccination recruits few new T cells, the authors suggested.

TCRdb passed the RT-PCR reads through MiXCR, listing each CDR3 protein once. The data show 650,000 to 700,000 distinct CDR3 sequences, 15% to 19% seen once. A word on this clonotype: Its antigen is not known.

The germline V gene has CDR1 SGHTA and CDR2 FQGNSA. The CDR3 runs 17 residues. V was pared by 1 base and J by 10 bases, with 23 bases between. J is TRBJ2-1 and V is TRBV7-2, with D perhaps assigned TRBD1 or TRBD2 (5 bases each). This TCR derives from a man aged 50 to 59 who received an inactivated influenza vaccine. This specimen was PBMCs from blood, taken 11 to 12 days after vaccination. The CDR3 reads CASSLGRGLTRDHEQFF. The CDR3 nucleotides are TGTGCCAGCAGCTTAGGGCGCGGTCTAACGAGGGACCACGAGCAGTTCTTC.